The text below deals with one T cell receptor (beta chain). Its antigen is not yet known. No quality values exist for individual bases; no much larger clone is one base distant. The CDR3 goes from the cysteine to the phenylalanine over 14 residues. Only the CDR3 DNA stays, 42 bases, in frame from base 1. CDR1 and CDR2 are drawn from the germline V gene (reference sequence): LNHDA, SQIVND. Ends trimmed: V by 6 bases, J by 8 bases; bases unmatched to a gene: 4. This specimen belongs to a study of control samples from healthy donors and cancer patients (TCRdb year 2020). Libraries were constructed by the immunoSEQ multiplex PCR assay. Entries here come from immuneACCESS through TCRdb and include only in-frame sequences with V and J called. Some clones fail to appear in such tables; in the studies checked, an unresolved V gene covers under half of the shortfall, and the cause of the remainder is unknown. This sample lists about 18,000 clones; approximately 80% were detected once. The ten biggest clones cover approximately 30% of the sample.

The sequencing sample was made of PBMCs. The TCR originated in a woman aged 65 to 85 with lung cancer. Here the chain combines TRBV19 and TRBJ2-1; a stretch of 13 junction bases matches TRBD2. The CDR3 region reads CASRLAGGRDEQFF. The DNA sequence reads TGTGCCAGTAGACTAGCGGGAGGGCGTGATGAGCAGTTCTTC.